The 29 T cell receptor beta chains below were found in one sample sequenced in a study of T cell responses to AZD1222 COVID-19 vaccine. The table came from immunoSEQ multiplex PCR; TCRdb's copy has only in-frame clones and leaves some out. The sample has 140,000 to 150,000 clones, 82% seen once; the top ten hold 3.5% to 5%. This material consisted of peripheral blood, taken on day 0 of MenACWY control vaccination. Receptor source: an adult in good health.

V is TRBV6-5 and J is TRBJ1-3; no clear D gene. V lost 4 bases to trimming and J lost 3 bases, with 16 bases between them. Germline V CDR1 and CDR2: MNHEY, SVGAGI. This CDR3 region has 16 residues. The CDR3 loop is CASSSGPATYGNTIYF. CDR3 nucleotide sequence: TGTGCCAGCAGTTCCGGGCCAGCCACTTATGGAAACACCATATATTTT.

The rearrangement links TRBV10-2 to TRBJ2-7; D is perhaps TRBD2 (6 bases). CDR3 length: 13 residues. Germline lookup yields CDR1 WSHSY and CDR2 SAAADI. The V end was cut by 3 bases, the J end by 8 bases, with 14 bases between. CDR3 coding DNA: TGCGCCAGCAGTGACGACGGGGGAATTAAGCAGTACGTC. Protein product: CASSDDGGIKQYV.

The chain couples TRBV6-5 to TRBJ1-1, with unresolved D. CDR1 and CDR2 (germline): MNHEY, SVGAGI. Trimming cost V 1 base and J 3 bases, with 9 bases left between them. The CDR3 runs to 14 residues. The CDR3 bases are TGTGCCAGCAGTTACTTAACCCGGGACACTGAAGCTTTCTTT. This encodes CASSYLTRDTEAFF.

The V gene is TRBV5-1, the J gene TRBJ1-3; no definite D call. This CDR3 region has 15 residues. Looked up from germline, CDR1 is SGHRS and CDR2 is YFSETQ. V lost 0 bases and J lost 0, with 7 bases in between. CDR3 region: CASSLVPGSGNTIYF. The CDR3 bases are TGCGCCAGCAGCTTGGTGCCGGGCTCTGGAAACACCATATATTTT.

The chain uses TRBV19 and TRBJ2-5, with D perhaps given as TRBD1 or TRBD2 (6 bases each). The CDR3 contains 13 residues. Germline values: CDR1 LNHDA, CDR2 SQIVND (reference sequence). Trimming took 3 bases from V and 5 from J, leaving 10 bases between them. The CDR3 bases are TGTGCCAGTAGTATCCAGGGGAGGGAGACCCAGTACTTC. Translated: CASSIQGRETQYF.

The rearrangement joins TRBV6-5 to TRBJ2-5; perhaps TRBD1 as D (5 bases). CDR3 length equals 15 residues. Per the germline V gene, CDR1 is MNHEY and CDR2 is SVGAGI. The V and J ends lost 5 bases and 0 bases respectively, with 13 bases between them. The CDR3 DNA reads TGTGCCAGCAGTCGGATCGACAGAGACCAAGAGACCCAGTACTTC. It is translated as CASSRIDRDQETQYF.

This clone was found a few times. In DNA, the CDR3 is TGTGCCAGCAGCTCAATCAAAGATACGCAGTATTTT. Its protein is CASSSIKDTQYF. The V gene is TRBV6-5, the J gene TRBJ2-3; D unclear. CDR3 length: 12 residues. The germline CDR1 and CDR2 sequences are MNHEY and SVGAGI. Trimming shortened V by 6 bases and J by 5 bases, and 9 bases separated the two germline ends.

This clone was seen a single time. The chain carries TRBV5-1 and TRBJ1-6, with unresolved D. Germline CDR1 reads SGHRS; CDR2 reads YFSETQ. This CDR3 is 15 amino acids long. V was cut by 5 bases and J by 10 bases, with 19 bases left in between. The CDR3 is CASRIGPSGESPLHF. The CDR3 nucleotides are TGCGCCAGCAGGATAGGTCCATCCGGGGAATCACCCCTCCACTTT. Full variable domain (outside the CDR3, taken from reference TRBV5-1 and TRBJ1-6): KAGVTQTPRYLIKTRGQQVTLSCSPISGHRSVSWYQQTPGQGLQFLFEYFSETQRNKGNFPGRFSGRQFSNSRSEMNVSTLELGDSALYLCASRIGPSGESPLHFGNGTRLTVT.

The V call is TRBV9, the J call TRBJ2-1, with 7 bases fitting TRBD1. V shed 1 base and J 6 bases; nucleotides not matched to a gene: 7. The germline gives CDR1 SGDLS, CDR2 YYNGEE. The CDR3 contains 15 residues. CDR3 DNA: TGTGCCAGCAGCGTAAGGACAGGCCCCACCAATGAGCAGTTCTTC. Its translation: CASSVRTGPTNEQFF.

The chain employs TRBV5-5 and TRBJ1-1; the D is unclear. Germline V lookup: CDR1 SGHKS, CDR2 YYEKEE (reference sequence). The CDR3 has 14 amino acids. V lost 1 base to trimming and J lost 2 bases, with 9 bases between them. The CDR3: CASSLWTLNTEAFF. In DNA, the CDR3 is TGTGCCAGCAGCTTGTGGACCCTTAACACTGAAGCTTTCTTT.

The chain combines TRBV7-9 with TRBJ2-1; 8 bases match TRBD2. Germline trimming cut 3 bases from V and 5 bases from J; bases unmatched to any gene: 12. The CDR3 is 17 amino acids. Germline V gene data show CDR1 as SEHNR and CDR2 as FQNEAQ (reference sequence). The CDR3 reads CASSLPPTSAINNEQFF. DNA of the CDR3: TGTGCCAGCAGCTTGCCTCCGACTAGCGCGATAAACAATGAGCAGTTCTTC. The whole variable domain, filled in from reference TRBV7-9 and TRBJ2-1, reads DTGVSQNPRHKITKRGQNVTFRCDPISEHNRLYWYRQTLGQGPEFLTYFQNEAQLEKSRLLSDRFSAERPKGSFSTLEIQRTEQGDSAMYLCASSLPPTSAINNEQFFGPGTRLTVL.

The CDR3 protein is CASKDGDYGYTF. CDR3 DNA: TGTGCCAGCAAAGACGGCGACTATGGCTACACCTTC. The rearrangement uses TRBV2 and TRBJ1-2, with no clear D. From germline, CDR1 is SNHLY and CDR2 FYNNEI. The CDR3 loop spans 12 amino acids. Trimming shortened V by 7 bases and J by 3 bases, and 9 bases separated the two germline ends.

This chain uses TRBV29-1 with TRBJ2-5; D gene ambiguous. V lost 2 bases and J 5 bases, leaving 12 bases between the germline ends. The CDR3 runs to 13 residues. Germline assignment: CDR1 SQVTM and CDR2 ANQGSEA. CDR3 coding DNA: TGCAGCGTTGAATCGGGCCCCGGGGAGACCCAGTACTTC. Translated, it gives CSVESGPGETQYF.

The V gene is TRBV3-1 (or the pseudogene TRBV3-2), the J gene TRBJ1-1; D is possibly TRBD1 (5 bases). The germline V gene encodes CDR1 LGHDT and CDR2 YNNKEL (reference sequence). The CDR3 runs to 13 residues. V was pared by 3 bases and J by 3 bases, with 8 bases between. The CDR3 spells CASSHGAHTEAFF. Here the CDR3 DNA reads TGTGCCAGCAGCCACGGGGCCCACACTGAAGCTTTCTTT.

Only one count was recorded for this clone. This sequence joins TRBV27 and TRBJ1-1, with 9 bases lining up with TRBD1. Germline CDR1 MNHEY, CDR2 SMNVEV (reference sequence). The CDR3 contains 13 residues. V shed 5 bases, J shed 8 bases, and the junction held 6 bases outside the gene matches. CDR3 amino acids: CASSTYRGPEAFF. DNA of the CDR3: TGTGCCAGCAGTACTTACAGGGGGCCCGAAGCTTTCTTT.

The J gene is TRBJ2-1, the V gene TRBV7-2, with no clear D. This CDR3 has 16 residues. Germline V CDR1 and CDR2: SGHTA, FQGNSA. Deletions cut 1 base from V and 0 bases from J, with 10 bases between. DNA for the CDR3: TGTGCCAGCAGCTTAGTTCCGAGGAGCTCCTACAATGAGCAGTTCTTC. It translates to CASSLVPRSSYNEQFF.

The V gene is TRBV18, the J gene TRBJ2-7; 10 bases are a match to TRBD1. V trimming: 4 bases; J trimming: 5 bases; junction bases outside the gene matches: 8. Germline V gene lookup returns CDR1 KGHSH and CDR2 LQKENI. The CDR3 consists of 15 residues. CDR3 amino acids: CASSQSRQGANEQYV. CDR3 sequence (DNA): TGTGCCAGCTCACAATCTCGACAGGGGGCTAACGAGCAGTACGTC.

Only a few counts were recorded for this clone. The rearrangement joins TRBV21-1 to TRBJ2-7; TRBD1, as called in the table, went unchecked against the DNA. TRBV21-1 is reported as a pseudogene. The CDR3 spans 17 residues. CDR3 protein: CASSKDDQGQGCPEQYF. The CDR3 DNA is TGTGCCAGCAGCAAAGACGATCAGGGACAGGGGTGTCCCGAGCAGTACTTC.

V is TRBV9 and J is TRBJ1-3, with a tentative D call TRBD1 (6 bases). Trimming removed 0 bases from V and 2 bases from J, with 12 bases in between. The CDR3 loop spans 16 amino acids. The V gene's germline CDR1 is SGDLS and CDR2 YYNGEE. Here the CDR3 DNA reads TGTGCCAGCAGCGTAGTGGGGGCCAACCCTGGAAACACCATATATTTT. Protein: CASSVVGANPGNTIYF.

This rearrangement joins TRBV5-1 to TRBJ1-3; 7 bases are shared with TRBD1. Germline V gene lookup returns CDR1 SGHRS and CDR2 YFSETQ. J was trimmed by 3 bases and V by 0 bases; bases with no gene match: 9. This CDR3 contains 17 residues. Here the CDR3 reads CASSLGKTGHFGNTIYF. The CDR3 DNA sequence: TGCGCCAGCAGCTTGGGCAAGACAGGGCACTTTGGAAACACCATATATTTT.

The V call is TRBV18, the J call TRBJ2-7; D is possibly TRBD1 (6 bases). Germline V gene lookup returns CDR1 KGHSH and CDR2 LQKENI. The CDR3 runs to 14 residues. V was clipped by 5 bases and J by 5 bases, with 16 bases between them. In DNA form, the CDR3 reads TGTGCCAGCTCAACCGGGACACCTCCCAACGAGCAGTACGTC. Its protein is CASSTGTPPNEQYV.

The V gene is TRBV2, the J gene TRBJ1-5, with D possibly being TRBD1 (6 bases). Trimming stripped 6 bases from V and 3 bases from J, with 12 bases between. Germline-derived CDR1 and CDR2 are SNHLY and FYNNEI. CDR3 length: 14 residues. The DNA of the CDR3 is TGTGCCAGCAGGAAGACAGGAGTCAATCAGCCCCAGCATTTT. Translating it yields CASRKTGVNQPQHF.

This clone was seen more than once but under ten times. The J gene is TRBJ1-2, the V gene TRBV29-1; 7 bases line up with TRBD1. Trimming at V came to 1 base and at J to 4 bases, leaving 9 bases not matched to a gene. Germline V CDR1 and CDR2: SQVTM, ANQGSEA. The CDR3 runs to 15 residues. The CDR3 DNA sequence: TGCAGCGTTGAAGTGGGTTCAGGGGGGGTCTATGGCTACACCTTC. It specifies CSVEVGSGGVYGYTF.

This clone was found a few times. The V and J genes are TRBV9 and TRBJ2-5; weak D call: TRBD2 (5 bases). Germline CDR1 is SGDLS and CDR2 is YYNGEE. There are 14 residues in the CDR3. V gave up 1 base and J gave up 1 base, with 8 bases separating them. Written as DNA, the CDR3 is TGTGCCAGCAGCGTAAATGGACTCCAAGAGACCCAGTACTTC. Translated, it gives CASSVNGLQETQYF.

The rearrangement links TRBV5-1 to TRBJ1-1, with a possible D match to TRBD1 (5 bases). This CDR3 contains 14 residues. The germline V and J ends were trimmed by 3 bases and 1 base, with 10 bases remaining between them. Germline V CDR1 and CDR2: SGHRS, YFSETQ. CDR3 DNA sequence: TGCGCCAGCAGCTGGGCAGGGAAGAACACTGAAGCTTTCTTT. It yields the protein CASSWAGKNTEAFF.

The chain has TRBV18 and TRBJ2-7; D is perhaps TRBD1 (6 bases). Germline V gene lookup returns CDR1 KGHSH and CDR2 LQKENI. The CDR3 has 11 residues. Trimming shortened V by 9 bases and J by 3 bases, and 9 bases separated the two germline ends. CDR3 DNA sequence: TGTGCCAGTGGGGACAACTACGAGCAGTACGTC. The encoded protein is CASGDNYEQYV.

The genes are TRBV27 and TRBJ1-5; no clear D. The CDR3 totals 14 residues. Trimming pared 4 bases from V and 4 bases from J, leaving 11 bases between. Germline V gene sequence: CDR1 MNHEY, CDR2 SMNVEV (reference sequence). The CDR3 spells CASSYSRGNQPQHF. CDR3 sequence (DNA): TGTGCCAGCAGTTACAGCCGGGGAAATCAGCCCCAGCATTTT.

The V gene is TRBV6-1, the J gene TRBJ2-7; maybe TRBD2 (7 bases). V was shortened by 3 bases and J by 5 bases, with 20 bases between the two germline ends. The CDR3 has 16 residues. Per germline, CDR1 MNHNS and CDR2 SASEGT. CDR3 sequence (DNA): TGTGCCAGCAGTGATCTTTCGGGGGGCAAGTTCCACGAGCAGTACTTC. Protein product: CASSDLSGGKFHEQYF.

V gene TRBV5-1 combines with J gene TRBJ1-1; 9 nucleotides match TRBD1. V was pared by 4 bases and J by 4 bases, with 5 bases of the junction left unmatched. This CDR3 has 14 residues. Per germline, CDR1 SGHRS and CDR2 YFSETQ. CDR3 in DNA: TGCGCCAGCAGCATGGGACAGGGACTCACTGAAGCTTTCTTT. Protein sequence: CASSMGQGLTEAFF.